Shown below are 23 T cell receptor beta chains from a single sample sequenced in a study of T cell responses to AZD1222 COVID-19 vaccine. Clones were read by immunoSEQ multiplex PCR, and TCRdb kept only the in-frame ones, dropping some. The table has around 110,000 clones, approximately 90% seen once. The source was peripheral blood, collected 28 days after the second AZD1222 dose. These receptors originate from an adult who received the AZD1222 COVID-19 vaccine.

The CDR3 DNA reads as TGTGCCAGCAGCATCACAGGGGGCGGGCAGTTCTTC. Amino acid sequence: CASSITGGGQFF. The chain has TRBV7-2 and TRBJ2-1; the match to TRBD1 covers 9 bases. With V trimmed by 5 bases and J by 12 bases, 5 bases remained unmatched. This CDR3 comprises 12 residues. Germline V gene data show CDR1 as SGHTA and CDR2 as FQGNSA. Full variable domain (rest looked up from reference TRBV7-2 and TRBJ2-1): GAGVSQSPSNKVTEKGKDVELRCDPISGHTALYWYRQSLGQGLEFLIYFQGNSAPDKSGLPSDRFSAERTGGSVSTLTIQRTQQEDSAVYLCASSITGGGQFFGPGTRLTVL.

This clone is labeled medium-sized. The chain employs TRBV4-2 and TRBJ2-3, with 8 bases matching TRBD2. CDR3 size: 15 residues. The junction had 3 bases not matched to a gene; V was cut back by 0 bases and J by 4 bases. Germline CDR1 reads LGHNA; CDR2 reads YNFKEQ. As DNA, the CDR3 is TGTGCCAGCAGCCAAGATCGGGGGGGCCCAGATACGCAGTATTTT. It codes for CASSQDRGGPDTQYF.

The CDR3 region has the DNA TGTGCCAGCAGCCATATTAAGACAGTTACGAACACTGAAGCTTTCTTT. Translating gives CASSHIKTVTNTEAFF. The V call is TRBV5-4, the J call TRBJ1-1; D is perhaps TRBD1 (5 bases). The CDR3 has 16 amino acids. V was shortened by 4 bases and J by 1 base, with 17 bases between the two germline ends. Germline lookup yields CDR1 SGHNT and CDR2 YYREEE (reference sequence).

The chain is built from TRBV12-3 or TRBV12-4 and TRBJ1-2; a weak D match, TRBD1 (6 bases). The V and J ends lost 6 bases and 8 bases respectively, with 13 bases between them. The CDR3 is 12 amino acids. The CDR3 DNA reads TGTGCCAGCAGCACAACAGGGTCAGGCTACACCTTC. Translated, it gives CASSTTGSGYTF.

The chain is built from TRBV19 and TRBJ2-7, with D tentatively TRBD1 or TRBD2 (6 bases each). The length of the CDR3 is 14 residues. V lost 2 bases, J lost 3 bases, and 11 bases lay in between. Germline CDR1 is LNHDA and CDR2 is SQIVND (reference sequence). For the CDR3, the DNA is TGTGCCAGTAGTATAAGGAGGGGGGACTACGAGCAGTACTTC. Translated, it gives CASSIRRGDYEQYF.

The gene calls are TRBV5-4 and TRBJ2-5, with 8 positions matching TRBD1. This CDR3 spans 14 amino acids. Germline V gene data show CDR1 as SGHNT and CDR2 as YYREEE (reference sequence). After removal of 4 bases from V and 2 bases from J, the junction contained 4 bases not matched to a gene. The CDR3 coding sequence is TGTGCCAGCAGCCCGGGACAGGAGCAAGAGACCCAGTACTTC. Translating it yields CASSPGQEQETQYF.

The gene calls are TRBV29-1 and TRBJ1-2; D not resolved. Trimming cost V 5 bases and J 8 bases, with 9 bases left between them. The CDR3 runs 10 residues. Germline V gives CDR1 SQVTM, CDR2 ANQGSEA. CDR3 sequence reads: CSVLSTGYTF. DNA for the CDR3: TGCAGCGTTTTAAGCACCGGCTACACCTTC.

In nucleotides, the CDR3 is TGCGCCAGCAGCCCGGGGACAGGAAGCGGAAACACCATATATTTT. This gives the protein CASSPGTGSGNTIYF. V gene TRBV5-1 combines with J gene TRBJ1-3; 8 bases agree with TRBD1. From germline, CDR1 is SGHRS and CDR2 YFSETQ. J lost 4 bases, V lost 4 bases, and 7 bases had no gene match. The CDR3 runs 15 residues.

The chain combines TRBV18 with TRBJ2-3; unclear D gene. Trimming removed 2 bases at V and 2 bases at J, with 2 bases between. Per germline, CDR1 KGHSH and CDR2 LQKENI. This CDR3 region has 12 residues. Written as DNA, the CDR3 is TGTGCCAGCTCACCAGACACAGATACGCAGTATTTT. Translation: CASSPDTDTQYF.

The chain couples TRBV19 to TRBJ1-5; D not certain. Germline CDR1 and CDR2: LNHDA and SQIVND (reference sequence). The CDR3 has 15 residues. V gave up 6 bases and J gave up 4 bases, with 16 bases separating them. The CDR3 DNA reads as TGTGCCAGTAGCTTGGTGGGGAACACGAATCAGCCCCAGCATTTT. Its protein product is CASSLVGNTNQPQHF. The full variable domain, rest sourced from reference TRBV19 and TRBJ1-5, is DGGITQSPKYLFRKEGQNVTLSCEQNLNHDAMYWYRQDPGQGLRLIYYSQIVNDFQKGDIAEGYSVSREKKESFPLTVTSAQKNPTAFYLCASSLVGNTNQPQHFGDGTRLSIL.

This chain connects TRBV5-4 to TRBJ1-1, with D unresolved. Germline V gene lookup returns CDR1 SGHNT and CDR2 YYREEE (reference sequence). Trimming took off 1 base at V and 0 bases at J, with 1 base between the two ends. This CDR3 region has 12 residues. The CDR3 reads CASSLMNTEAFF. CDR3 nucleotide sequence: TGTGCCAGCAGCTTGATGAACACTGAAGCTTTCTTT.

The rearrangement uses TRBV14 and TRBJ1-5; 7 bases line up with TRBD1. With V trimmed by 3 bases and J by 1 base, 3 bases remained unmatched. The CDR3 contains 15 residues. Germline-derived CDR1 and CDR2 are SGHDN and FVKESK. The CDR3, as DNA: TGTGCCAGCAGCCAGGGGGGACAGAGCAATCAGCCCCAGCATTTT. It codes for CASSQGGQSNQPQHF.

The gene calls are TRBV4-1 and TRBJ2-2; 14 bases match TRBD2. The CDR3 sequence is 17 residues long. V was clipped by 2 bases and J by 5 bases; unmatched bases: 4. Germline V gives CDR1 MGHRA, CDR2 YSYEKL. The CDR3 bases are TGCGCCAGCAGCCAATTGGGACTAGCGGGAGCGACCGGGGAGCTGTTTTTT. Translated, it gives CASSQLGLAGATGELFF.

This clone has only one observation. The V and J genes are TRBV12-3 or TRBV12-4 and TRBJ2-3, with D unclear. The CDR3 is 12 residues long. Trimming pared 2 bases from V and 4 bases from J, leaving 4 bases between. CDR3 loop: CASSLSSDTQYF. CDR3 in DNA: TGTGCCAGCAGTTTAAGCTCAGATACGCAGTATTTT.

This clone was seen a single time. The chain uses TRBV4-1 and TRBJ2-1; possibly TRBD2 for D (6 bases). Germline V gives CDR1 MGHRA, CDR2 YSYEKL. Between the trimmed V and J ends, which lost 2 bases and 7 bases, there was a span of 9 bases. The CDR3 is made up of 13 amino acids. The CDR3 DNA is TGCGCCAGCAGCCAACCCGGACTAAATGAGCAGTTCTTC. Its protein product is CASSQPGLNEQFF.

V and J are TRBV19 and TRBJ2-7; 7 nucleotides align to TRBD2. Trimming at V came to 5 bases and at J to 0 bases, leaving 10 bases not matched to a gene. Germline lookup yields CDR1 LNHDA and CDR2 SQIVND (reference sequence). The CDR3 is 16 amino acids. The CDR3 DNA reads as TGTGCCAGTAGTCTTTCGGGACTACCAAACTCCTACGAGCAGTACTTC. It is translated as CASSLSGLPNSYEQYF.

The chain joins TRBV6-1 to TRBJ1-1; D not resolved. The V gene's germline CDR1 is MNHNS and CDR2 SASEGT. Trimming pared 0 bases from V and 4 bases from J, leaving 12 bases between. The CDR3 covers 15 residues. DNA of the CDR3: TGTGCCAGCAGTGAAGCTCGACATAGGACCACTGAAGCTTTCTTT. Its protein is CASSEARHRTTEAFF.

The V and J genes are TRBV6-5 and TRBJ1-3, with TRBD1 identical over 7 bases. Trimming at V came to 6 bases and at J to 4 bases, leaving 9 bases not matched to a gene. The CDR3 runs 15 residues. Germline V gene data show CDR1 as MNHEY and CDR2 as SVGAGI. CDR3 sequence reads: CASRTDRVSGNTIYF. The CDR3 nucleotides read TGTGCCAGCAGAACCGACAGGGTATCCGGAAACACCATATATTTT.

The gene calls are TRBV15 and TRBJ2-5; 8 positions agree with TRBD2. The CDR3 sequence is 16 residues long. Germline V gives CDR1 LNHNV, CDR2 YYDKDF (reference sequence). V shed 1 base, J shed 3 bases, and the junction held 7 bases outside the gene matches. The CDR3 sequence is CATSRGRSGGKETQYF. CDR3 nucleotides: TGTGCCACCAGCAGAGGACGAAGCGGGGGTAAAGAGACCCAGTACTTC.

The chain combines TRBV19 with TRBJ2-6, with D maybe TRBD1 (5 bases). In germline, CDR1 is LNHDA, CDR2 SQIVND (reference sequence). This CDR3 comprises 17 residues. V gave up 1 base and J gave up 2 bases, with 12 bases separating them. CDR3 loop: CASSIVYRTAGANVLTF. The DNA of the CDR3 is TGTGCCAGTAGTATAGTCTACAGGACCGCTGGGGCCAACGTCCTGACTTTC.

This clone is a singleton in its sample. The chain is built from TRBV30 and TRBJ1-2; TRBD1 matches 7 bases. Germline loops: CDR1 GTSNPN, CDR2 SVGIG (reference sequence). Trimming at V came to 0 bases and at J to 9 bases, leaving 4 bases not matched to a gene. The CDR3 has 12 residues. The DNA of the CDR3 is TGTGCCTGGAGTGTACAGGGGAAGCGCTACACCTTC. Its protein product is CAWSVQGKRYTF. The entire variable domain, with the rest obtained from reference TRBV30 and TRBJ1-2, is as follows: SQTIHQWPATLVQPVGSPLSLECTVEGTSNPNLYWYRQAAGRGLQLLFYSVGIGQISSEVPQNLSASRPQDRQFILSSKKLLLSDSGFYLCAWSVQGKRYTFGSGTRLTVV.

This clone appeared once. The genes are TRBV5-4 and TRBJ2-7; 12 nucleotides match TRBD1. J lost 6 bases, V lost 5 bases, and 9 bases had no gene match. The germline V gene encodes CDR1 SGHNT and CDR2 YYREEE (reference sequence). The length of the CDR3 is 15 residues. CDR3: CASSWDRGPRGEQYF. CDR3 bases: TGTGCCAGCAGTTGGGACAGGGGGCCGAGGGGCGAGCAGTACTTC.

This clone was observed a few times. The chain couples TRBV30 to TRBJ1-2; tentatively, D is TRBD1 (5 bases). Trimming cost V 1 base and J 3 bases, with 21 bases left between them. Per germline, CDR1 GTSNPN and CDR2 SVGIG (reference sequence). The CDR3 runs to 17 residues. The CDR3 loop is CAWSAGTGDFMDYGYTF. CDR3 coding DNA: TGTGCCTGGAGTGCAGGGACGGGAGATTTTATGGACTATGGCTACACCTTC.